A single sample gave rise to the 4 T cell receptor beta chains below, sequenced in a study of OX40 agonist ivuxolimab in advanced cancers. TCRdb's table, derived via immunoSEQ multiplex PCR, lists solely in-frame clones and lacks some. The repertoire consists of 30,000 to 35,000 clones, with roughly nine tenths occurring once and the leading ten covering about 25%. The sequencing used CD4+ or CD8+ T cells sorted from blood, collected in a trial of the OX40 agonist ivuxolimab. The source is an adult with an advanced solid tumor such as melanoma, head and neck, liver or kidney cancer.

The chain carries TRBV27 and TRBJ1-1; tentatively, D is TRBD1 (5 bases). V was clipped by 6 bases and J by 0 bases, with 14 bases between them. Germline assignment: CDR1 MNHEY and CDR2 SMNVEV (reference sequence). The CDR3 has 15 residues. CDR3 protein: CASSPQGPMNTEAFF. The CDR3 DNA follows: TGTGCCAGCAGCCCCCAGGGACCAATGAACACTGAAGCTTTCTTT.

The chain combines TRBV13 with TRBJ2-1, with no clear D. V lost 5 bases, J lost 0 bases, and 14 bases lay in between. Germline CDR1 reads PRHDT; CDR2 reads FYEKMQ (reference sequence). The CDR3 spans 16 residues. This chain's CDR3 is CASSERGGSSYNEQFF. The CDR3, as DNA: TGTGCCAGCAGCGAGAGAGGCGGCAGCTCCTACAATGAGCAGTTCTTC.

This rearrangement joins TRBV19 to TRBJ2-7, with 7 bases that match TRBD2. The germline V gene encodes CDR1 LNHDA and CDR2 SQIVND (reference sequence). The CDR3 loop spans 15 amino acids. Trimming removed 5 bases from V and 2 bases from J; junction bases left unmatched: 9. The CDR3 spells CASSAFGGGTYEQYF. In nucleotides, the CDR3 is TGTGCCAGTAGTGCCTTCGGCGGGGGAACCTACGAGCAGTACTTC.

The chain has TRBV9 and TRBJ2-1, with 8 bases fitting TRBD2. The CDR3 consists of 15 residues. Germline loops: CDR1 SGDLS, CDR2 YYNGEE. V trimming: 6 bases; J trimming: 3 bases; junction bases outside the gene matches: 8. CDR3 amino acids: CASTSGGGRYNEQFF. CDR3 nucleotide sequence: TGTGCCAGCACCTCGGGGGGGGGCCGCTACAATGAGCAGTTCTTC. Based on the CDR3 plus reference TRBV9 and TRBJ2-1, the full variable domain is DSGVTQTPKHLITATGQRVTLRCSPRSGDLSVYWYQQSLDQGLQFLIQYYNGEERAKGNILERFSAQQFPDLHSELNLSSLELGDSALYFCASTSGGGRYNEQFFGPGTRLTVL.